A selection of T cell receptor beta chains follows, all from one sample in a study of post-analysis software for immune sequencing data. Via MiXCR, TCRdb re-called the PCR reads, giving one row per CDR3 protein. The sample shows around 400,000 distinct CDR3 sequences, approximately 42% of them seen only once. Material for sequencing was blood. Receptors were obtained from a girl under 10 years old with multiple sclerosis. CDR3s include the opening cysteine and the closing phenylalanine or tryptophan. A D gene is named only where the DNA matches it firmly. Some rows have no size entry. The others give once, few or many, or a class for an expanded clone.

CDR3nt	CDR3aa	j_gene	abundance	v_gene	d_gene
TGTGCCAGCAGTAGGGGGTCCGGGACAGGGTCCTATGGCTACACCTTC	CASSRGSGTGSYGYTF	TRBJ1-2	NA	TRBV6-5	TRBD1
TGTGCCAGCAGTCATTACAGGGACCCAGGTCGGCATTCACCCCTCCACTTT	CASSHYRDPGRHSPLHF	TRBJ1-6	few	TRBV3-1	NA
TGTGCCAGCGGCGACCGTAGCACAGATACGCAGTATTTT	CASGDRSTDTQYF	TRBJ2-3	few	TRBV2	NA
TGCAGTGCTAGAGCCTGGGGGGGGATCCAAGAGACCCAGTACTTC	CSARAWGGIQETQYF	TRBJ2-5	few	TRBV20-1	TRBD2
TGCGCCAGCAGCTTGGCCAACAGGGCGAGCTCCTACAATGAGCAGTTCTTC	CASSLANRASSYNEQFF	TRBJ2-1	NA	TRBV5-1	NA
TGTGCCAGCAGCCAAGATCCGTTAGGGGGGGCCAACGTCCTGACTTTC	CASSQDPLGGANVLTF	TRBJ2-6	NA	TRBV3-1	NA
TGTGCCAGCAGTTCCCAGCGGGTTCCTAGCACAGATACGCAGTATTTT	CASSSQRVPSTDTQYF	TRBJ2-3	few	TRBV6-2/TRBV6-3	NA
TGTGCCAGCAGCCGCCCTGGGAAGTCCACTGAAGCTTTCTTT	CASSRPGKSTEAFF	TRBJ1-1	few	TRBV9	NA
TGTGCCAGCAGCCACGGGTCCAGCTCCTACAATGAGCAGTTCTTC	CASSHGSSSYNEQFF	TRBJ2-1	NA	TRBV3-1	NA
TGCAGTGCAGCGGTAAACGACCAAGAGACCCAGTACTTC	CSAAVNDQETQYF	TRBJ2-5	few	TRBV20-1	NA
TGTGCCAGCAGTCCCCATCAAACTACTAACTATGGCTACACCTTC	CASSPHQTTNYGYTF	TRBJ1-2	NA	TRBV6-5	NA
TGTGCCATCAAGACAGGGGAGGGCACTGAAGCTTTCTTT	CAIKTGEGTEAFF	TRBJ1-1	few	TRBV10-3	TRBD1
TGCAGCGTTGAAGTCGGGACAGGGCAAGATACGCAGTATTTT	CSVEVGTGQDTQYF	TRBJ2-3	NA	TRBV29-1	TRBD1
TGCAGTGCTTCTTTCGGGACAGGGGCACATGAGCAGTTCTTC	CSASFGTGAHEQFF	TRBJ2-1	once	TRBV20-1	TRBD1
TGTGCCAGCAGTTACTCGATAGCGACAGTGAATCAGCCCCAGCATTTT	CASSYSIATVNQPQHF	TRBJ1-5	NA	TRBV6-8	NA
TGTGCCAGCAGCTTATCGCCTCAAGCTAGGGCAATTGAGCAGGTCTTC	CASSLSPQARAIEQVF	TRBJ2-1	NA	TRBV7-8	NA